Listed here is a single T cell receptor (beta chain). Its specificity is not known. These data originate in a study of cytomegalovirus exposure and HLA in healthy donors. Study-wide background: Earlier sequencing of 150 million to 200 million T cells yielded 90 million to 140 million unique TCR beta sequences. General study results and limits: In an earlier analysis, most TCR beta V segments were productive about 87% or about 30% of the time. TCR beta sequences reportedly predicted most subjects' HLA-A and HLA-B alleles accurately. Later analysis found that TCR beta chains associated with HLA were more clonally expanded than other, equally common chains.

Both 60 Vbeta primers and 13 Jbeta primers went into the PCR. Assay used: immunoSEQ multiplex PCR; TCRdb lists only in-frame clones, some missing. Of about 180,000 clones listed, roughly 80% were seen once; the top ten hold 0.35% to 0.4%. CDR3 size: 15 residues. Trimming took 1 base from V and 0 from J, leaving 8 bases between them. Germline CDR1 and CDR2: LNHDA and SQIVND (reference sequence). The chain links TRBV19 to TRBJ2-3; D possibly corresponds to TRBD1 (5 bases). Sequencing was carried out using PBMCs. This receptor was taken from a boy between 2 and 10 years old in good health and CMV-seronegative. Here the CDR3 reads CASSIASGSTDTQYF. CDR3 in DNA: TGTGCCAGTAGTATAGCATCAGGGAGCACAGATACGCAGTATTTT. Complete variable domain (other parts from reference TRBV19 and TRBJ2-3): DGGITQSPKYLFRKEGQNVTLSCEQNLNHDAMYWYRQDPGQGLRLIYYSQIVNDFQKGDIAEGYSVSREKKESFPLTVTSAQKNPTAFYLCASSIASGSTDTQYFGPGTRLTVL.